This paragraph reports one T cell receptor (beta chain). This sample was included in a study of graft-versus-host responses after intestinal transplantation. The trim removed 6 bases at V and 5 bases at J, leaving 5 bases unmatched. Germline V gene sequence: CDR1 SGHAT, CDR2 FQNNGV. There are 13 residues in the CDR3. The protocol was immunoSEQ multiplex PCR, while the TCRdb copy is restricted to in-frame clones and leaves out a portion. The table lists about 9,600 clones, roughly 96% of them singletons. The source of this sequence is a human patient who received an intestinal transplant, so some T cells may come from the graft donor. The chain employs TRBV11-2 and TRBJ2-5; 8 bases agree with TRBD1. Sequencing used bone marrow, obtained about 520 days after intestinal transplantation. The DNA of the CDR3 is TGTGCCAGCAGTCCGGACAGGGAGGAGACCCAGTACTTC. It yields the protein CASSPDREETQYF.